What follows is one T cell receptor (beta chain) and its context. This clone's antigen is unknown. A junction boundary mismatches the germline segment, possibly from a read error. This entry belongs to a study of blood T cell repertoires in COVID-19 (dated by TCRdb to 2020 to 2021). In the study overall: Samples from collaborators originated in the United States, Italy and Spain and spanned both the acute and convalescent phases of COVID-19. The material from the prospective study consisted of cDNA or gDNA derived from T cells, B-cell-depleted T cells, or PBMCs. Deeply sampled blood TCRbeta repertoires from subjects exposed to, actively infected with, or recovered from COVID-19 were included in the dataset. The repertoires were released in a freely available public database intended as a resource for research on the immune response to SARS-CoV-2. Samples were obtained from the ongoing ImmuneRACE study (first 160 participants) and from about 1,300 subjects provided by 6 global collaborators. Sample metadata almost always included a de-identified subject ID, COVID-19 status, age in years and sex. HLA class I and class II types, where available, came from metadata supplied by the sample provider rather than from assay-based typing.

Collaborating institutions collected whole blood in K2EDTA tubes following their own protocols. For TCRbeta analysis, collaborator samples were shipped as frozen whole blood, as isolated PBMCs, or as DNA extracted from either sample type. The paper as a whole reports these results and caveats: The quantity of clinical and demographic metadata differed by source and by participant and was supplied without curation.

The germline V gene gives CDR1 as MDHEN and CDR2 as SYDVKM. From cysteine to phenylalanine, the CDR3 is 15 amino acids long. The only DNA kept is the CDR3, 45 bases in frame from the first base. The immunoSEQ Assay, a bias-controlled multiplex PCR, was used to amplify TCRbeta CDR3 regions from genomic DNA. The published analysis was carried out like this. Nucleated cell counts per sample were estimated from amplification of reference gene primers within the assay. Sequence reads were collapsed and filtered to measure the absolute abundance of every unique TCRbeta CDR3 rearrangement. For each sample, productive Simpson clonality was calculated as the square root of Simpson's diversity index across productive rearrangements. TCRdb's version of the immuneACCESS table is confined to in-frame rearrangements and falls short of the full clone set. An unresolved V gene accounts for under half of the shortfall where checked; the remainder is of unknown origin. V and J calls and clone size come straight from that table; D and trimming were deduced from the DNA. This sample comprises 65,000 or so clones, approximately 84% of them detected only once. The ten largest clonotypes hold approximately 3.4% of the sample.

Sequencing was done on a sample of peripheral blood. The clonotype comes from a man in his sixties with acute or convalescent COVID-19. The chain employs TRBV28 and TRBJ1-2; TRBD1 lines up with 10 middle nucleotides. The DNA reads TGTGCCAGCACTTTAGCCGGGGACAGGGGCTATGGCTACACCTTC. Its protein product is CASTLAGDRGYGYTF.